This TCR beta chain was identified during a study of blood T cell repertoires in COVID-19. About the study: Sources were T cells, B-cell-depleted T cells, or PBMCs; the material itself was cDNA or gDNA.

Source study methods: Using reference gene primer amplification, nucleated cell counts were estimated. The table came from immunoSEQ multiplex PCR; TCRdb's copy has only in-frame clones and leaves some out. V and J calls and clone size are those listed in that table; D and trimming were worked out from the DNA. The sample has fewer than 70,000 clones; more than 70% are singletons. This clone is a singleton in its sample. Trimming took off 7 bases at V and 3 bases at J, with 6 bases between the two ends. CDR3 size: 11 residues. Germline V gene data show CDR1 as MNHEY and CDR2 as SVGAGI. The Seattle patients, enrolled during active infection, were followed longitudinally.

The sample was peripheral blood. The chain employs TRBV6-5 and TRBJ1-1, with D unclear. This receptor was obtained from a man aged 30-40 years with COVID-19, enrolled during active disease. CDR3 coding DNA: TGTGCCAGCACGACTTACACTGAAGCTTTCTTT. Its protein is CASTTYTEAFF.